These T cell receptor beta chains were read from a single sample in a study of shared clonotypes between healthy human individuals. Generated by immunoSEQ multiplex PCR, the TCRdb table keeps only in-frame clones and is missing some. This repertoire shows millions of clones, 85% to 95% found once; its top ten account for roughly 0.36%. The source material was naive CD4+ T cells from PBMCs. The receptors come from a man between 18 and 29 years old in good health. Some clones in this sample may be carry-over from other donors' samples. CDR3s include the opening cysteine and the closing phenylalanine or tryptophan. D genes are given only for firm matches. The size entry is marked missing in some rows and otherwise reads once, few, many or a size class.

clone_size: .; d_call: TRBD1; j_call: TRBJ1-5; v_call: TRBV15; cdr3_nt: TGTGCCACCAGCAGAGGTAGGACAGGCTACTTAGAGCCCCAGCATTTT; cdr3_aa: CATSRGRTGYLEPQHF
clone_size: .; d_call: .; j_call: TRBJ1-2; v_call: TRBV6-1; cdr3_nt: TGTGCCGGGGGTCTCAGGTTCTCTAACTATGGCTACACCTTC; cdr3_aa: CAGGLRFSNYGYTF
clone_size: few; d_call: .; j_call: TRBJ1-3; v_call: TRBV9; cdr3_nt: TGTGCCAGCAGCGGTGGACCCCGAAACACCATATATTTT; cdr3_aa: CASSGGPRNTIYF
clone_size: .; d_call: TRBD2; j_call: TRBJ2-2; v_call: TRBV6-6; cdr3_nt: TGTGCCAGCAGTCCGATAGCGGGAGGAGCCACCGGGGAGCTGTTTTTT; cdr3_aa: CASSPIAGGATGELFF
clone_size: .; d_call: .; j_call: TRBJ1-1; v_call: TRBV28; cdr3_nt: TGTGCCAGCAGTTTATCCAGAGACACTGAAGCTTTCTTT; cdr3_aa: CASSLSRDTEAFF
clone_size: .; d_call: .; j_call: TRBJ1-5; v_call: TRBV6-5; cdr3_nt: TGTGCCAGCGGGGATGGTCAGCCCCAGCATTTT; cdr3_aa: CASGDGQPQHF
clone_size: .; d_call: TRBD1; j_call: TRBJ2-7; v_call: TRBV6-5; cdr3_nt: TGTGCCAGCAGTTATAGGGACAGGGGCTCCTACGAGCAGTACTTC; cdr3_aa: CASSYRDRGSYEQYF
clone_size: .; d_call: .; j_call: TRBJ2-3; v_call: TRBV5-4; cdr3_nt: TGTGCCAGCAGCTTCACTGCCTACACAGATACGCAGTATTTT; cdr3_aa: CASSFTAYTDTQYF
clone_size: .; d_call: .; j_call: TRBJ2-5; v_call: TRBV28; cdr3_nt: TGTGCCAGCAGTTTATCCGGGGCCCGAGAGACCCAGTACTTC; cdr3_aa: CASSLSGARETQYF
clone_size: .; d_call: TRBD1; j_call: TRBJ2-7; v_call: TRBV5-1; cdr3_nt: TGCGCCAGCAGCCCAGGGGACAGCTACGAGCAGTACTTC; cdr3_aa: CASSPGDSYEQYF
clone_size: .; d_call: TRBD2; j_call: TRBJ2-3; v_call: TRBV7-8; cdr3_nt: TGTGCCAGCAGCTTAGTGGTACTAGCGGGAGGGGCAGATACGCAGTATTTT; cdr3_aa: CASSLVVLAGGADTQYF
clone_size: .; d_call: .; j_call: TRBJ2-2; v_call: TRBV11-2; cdr3_nt: TGTGCCAGCAGCCCGTTAAACACCGGGGAGCTGTTTTTT; cdr3_aa: CASSPLNTGELFF
clone_size: .; d_call: .; j_call: TRBJ1-5; v_call: TRBV7-9; cdr3_nt: TGTGCCAGCAGCTTAGAAGGGATCCAAGAGATTCAGCCCCAGCATTTT; cdr3_aa: CASSLEGIQEIQPQHF
clone_size: .; d_call: .; j_call: TRBJ1-2; v_call: TRBV4-1; cdr3_nt: TGCGCCAGCAGCCAAGATAATTTTGGGGGCCTCTATGGCTACACCTTC; cdr3_aa: CASSQDNFGGLYGYTF
clone_size: .; d_call: .; j_call: TRBJ2-7; v_call: TRBV29-1; cdr3_nt: TGCAGCGTTGAAGGGGCGGCTTACGAGCAGTACTTC; cdr3_aa: CSVEGAAYEQYF
clone_size: .; d_call: TRBD1; j_call: TRBJ1-4; v_call: TRBV19; cdr3_nt: TGTGCCAGCAGGGACAGGGGGCAGGAAAAACTGTTTTTT; cdr3_aa: CASRDRGQEKLFF
clone_size: few; d_call: .; j_call: TRBJ2-2; v_call: TRBV9; cdr3_nt: TGTGCCAGCAGCCCCCCGAACACCGGGGAGCTGTTTTTT; cdr3_aa: CASSPPNTGELFF
clone_size: .; d_call: .; j_call: TRBJ2-7; v_call: TRBV30; cdr3_nt: TGTGCCTGGCATCAGGGGTGGGGCTCCTACGAGCAGTACTTC; cdr3_aa: CAWHQGWGSYEQYF
clone_size: .; d_call: .; j_call: TRBJ1-5; v_call: TRBV7-6; cdr3_nt: TGTGCCAGCAGCCCCCTTAGGATGGGGTACGGCCAGCCCCAGCATTTT; cdr3_aa: CASSPLRMGYGQPQHF
clone_size: .; d_call: .; j_call: TRBJ2-1; v_call: TRBV11-2; cdr3_nt: TGTGCCAGCAGCTTAGTAGTGTTGGGCGGGGATGAGCAGTTCTTC; cdr3_aa: CASSLVVLGGDEQFF
clone_size: .; d_call: .; j_call: TRBJ1-3; v_call: TRBV5-4; cdr3_nt: TGTGCCAGCAGCTGGGGGGGGCCTGGAAACACCATATATTTT; cdr3_aa: CASSWGGPGNTIYF
clone_size: .; d_call: .; j_call: TRBJ1-1; v_call: TRBV5-1; cdr3_nt: TGCGCCAGCAGCTTGGTTCCAGACCTGAACACTGAAGCTTTCTTT; cdr3_aa: CASSLVPDLNTEAFF
clone_size: .; d_call: .; j_call: TRBJ1-4; v_call: TRBV7-9; cdr3_nt: TGTGCCAGCAGCTTAGGGGCAGCTACGAATGAAAAACTGTTTTTT; cdr3_aa: CASSLGAATNEKLFF
clone_size: .; d_call: TRBD1; j_call: TRBJ1-5; v_call: TRBV18; cdr3_nt: TGTGCCAGCTCCCAGGGGGTTTCCAATCAGCCCCAGCATTTT; cdr3_aa: CASSQGVSNQPQHF
clone_size: few; d_call: TRBD1; j_call: TRBJ1-1; v_call: TRBV7-9; cdr3_nt: TGTGCCAGCAGCCCACAACAGGGGTTGAACACTGAAGCTTTCTTT; cdr3_aa: CASSPQQGLNTEAFF
clone_size: .; d_call: .; j_call: TRBJ2-3; v_call: TRBV6-5; cdr3_nt: TGTGCCAGCAGTTTCCCCAGTCAATGGACAGATACGCAGTATTTT; cdr3_aa: CASSFPSQWTDTQYF
clone_size: .; d_call: TRBD1; j_call: TRBJ2-3; v_call: TRBV2; cdr3_nt: TGTGCCAGCAATCCATCTGTAGGCAGGGGGTTACCCACAGATACGCAGTATTTT; cdr3_aa: CASNPSVGRGLPTDTQYF
clone_size: .; d_call: TRBD1; j_call: TRBJ1-4; v_call: TRBV29-1; cdr3_nt: TGCAGCGCCGGTCAGGGGGCAGGTGAAAAACTGTTTTTT; cdr3_aa: CSAGQGAGEKLFF
clone_size: .; d_call: .; j_call: TRBJ2-1; v_call: TRBV15; cdr3_nt: TGTGCCACCAGCAGAGCTAGCCTCCCATCGGGCAATGAGCAGTTCTTC; cdr3_aa: CATSRASLPSGNEQFF
clone_size: .; d_call: .; j_call: TRBJ2-5; v_call: TRBV30; cdr3_nt: TGTGCCTGGAGTGTTTCAGAGGGCAACACCCAGTACTTC; cdr3_aa: CAWSVSEGNTQYF
clone_size: .; d_call: .; j_call: TRBJ2-7; v_call: TRBV7-2; cdr3_nt: TGTGCCAGCAGCCTTAGAGGTACAGGTTCTTACGAGCAGTACTTC; cdr3_aa: CASSLRGTGSYEQYF
clone_size: .; d_call: TRBD2; j_call: TRBJ2-1; v_call: TRBV7-2; cdr3_nt: TGTGCCAGCAGCTCCGGGACTAGTTCCTACAATGAGCAGTTCTTC; cdr3_aa: CASSSGTSSYNEQFF
clone_size: .; d_call: .; j_call: TRBJ1-2; v_call: TRBV5-1; cdr3_nt: TGCGCCAGCAGCCTCAGGGCAGCAAATTATGGCTACACCTTC; cdr3_aa: CASSLRAANYGYTF
clone_size: .; d_call: .; j_call: TRBJ2-7; v_call: TRBV6-5; cdr3_nt: TGTGCCAGCAGTTCACGGGGTTTCTACGAGCAGTACTTC; cdr3_aa: CASSSRGFYEQYF
clone_size: .; d_call: TRBD2; j_call: TRBJ2-2; v_call: TRBV6-6; cdr3_nt: TGTGCCAGCAGTTATCGTCCGGGACTAAACACCGGGGAGCTGTTTTTT; cdr3_aa: CASSYRPGLNTGELFF
clone_size: .; d_call: TRBD1; j_call: TRBJ2-5; v_call: TRBV5-1; cdr3_nt: TGCGCCAGCAGCCCGGGGACAGGCCCTGGGGAGACCCAGTACTTC; cdr3_aa: CASSPGTGPGETQYF
clone_size: .; d_call: .; j_call: TRBJ1-2; v_call: TRBV19; cdr3_nt: TGTGCCAGTAGGGAGCGAGACTATGGCTACACCTTC; cdr3_aa: CASRERDYGYTF
clone_size: .; d_call: .; j_call: TRBJ1-1; v_call: TRBV9; cdr3_nt: TGTGCCAGCAGCGTCGGACCGAACACTGAAGCTTTCTTT; cdr3_aa: CASSVGPNTEAFF
clone_size: .; d_call: .; j_call: TRBJ2-7; v_call: TRBV7-9; cdr3_nt: TGTGCCAGCAGCGCTCACTTCTACGAGCAGTACTTC; cdr3_aa: CASSAHFYEQYF
clone_size: .; d_call: TRBD1; j_call: TRBJ1-2; v_call: TRBV19; cdr3_nt: TGTGCCAGTAGTCCGCGACAGGGACTCTCTGGCTACACCTTC; cdr3_aa: CASSPRQGLSGYTF
clone_size: once; d_call: .; j_call: TRBJ2-1; v_call: TRBV19; cdr3_nt: TGTGCCAGTAGTTCCTACCTCTACAATGAGCAGTTCTTC; cdr3_aa: CASSSYLYNEQFF
clone_size: once; d_call: .; j_call: TRBJ2-3; v_call: TRBV30; cdr3_nt: TGTGCCTGGAGTGGTGGTGGAGATACGCAGTATTTT; cdr3_aa: CAWSGGGDTQYF
clone_size: .; d_call: .; j_call: TRBJ1-1; v_call: TRBV7-9; cdr3_nt: TGTGCCAGCAGCTCATTTAGTGAAGCTTTCTTT; cdr3_aa: CASSSFSEAFF
clone_size: .; d_call: TRBD2; j_call: TRBJ2-7; v_call: TRBV11-2; cdr3_nt: TGTGCCAGCAGCTTACTAGCGGGGGATTCCGAGCAGTACTTC; cdr3_aa: CASSLLAGDSEQYF